This passage covers 14 T cell receptor beta chains from one sample sequenced in a study of OX40 agonist ivuxolimab in advanced cancers. Assay: immunoSEQ multiplex PCR; the TCRdb copy retains only in-frame clones and omits some. The table includes 60,000 to 75,000 clones, around 86% detected once. The specimen was CD4+ or CD8+ T cells sorted from blood, collected in a trial of the OX40 agonist ivuxolimab. These receptors were collected from an adult with an advanced solid tumor such as melanoma, head and neck, liver or kidney cancer.

J is TRBJ1-1 and V is TRBV7-2; the match to TRBD1 covers 7 bases. Germline trimming cut 5 bases from V and 7 bases from J; bases unmatched to any gene: 10. The CDR3 totals 14 residues. CDR1 is SGHTA, CDR2 FQGNSA, per germline. The CDR3, as DNA: TGTGCCAGCAGCACCTTCAGGGGGTACAATGAAGCTTTCTTT. Amino acid sequence: CASSTFRGYNEAFF.

This CDR3 is CASSPGDRAPYEQYF. The CDR3 region has the DNA TGTGCCAGCAGCCCCGGGGACAGAGCCCCCTACGAGCAGTACTTC. The chain carries TRBV9 and TRBJ2-7, with 7 nucleotides matching TRBD1. Trimming removed 4 bases from V and 2 bases from J; junction bases left unmatched: 9. This CDR3 spans 15 amino acids. Germline V CDR1 and CDR2: SGDLS, YYNGEE. Based on the CDR3 plus reference TRBV9 and TRBJ2-7, the full variable domain is DSGVTQTPKHLITATGQRVTLRCSPRSGDLSVYWYQQSLDQGLQFLIQYYNGEERAKGNILERFSAQQFPDLHSELNLSSLELGDSALYFCASSPGDRAPYEQYFGPGTRLTVT.

This clone has a single count. The CDR3 region is CASAGWGGNTEAFF. The CDR3 region has the DNA TGTGCCAGCGCGGGGTGGGGGGGAAACACTGAAGCTTTCTTT. The rearrangement links TRBV18 to TRBJ1-1; maybe TRBD1 (5 bases). The CDR3 has 14 residues. V was trimmed by 8 bases and J by 2 bases, leaving 15 bases between them. Looked up from germline, CDR1 is KGHSH and CDR2 is LQKENI. Supplemented by reference TRBV18 and TRBJ1-1, the full variable domain reads NAGVMQNPRHLVRRRGQEARLRCSPMKGHSHVYWYRQLPEEGLKFMVYLQKENIIDESGMPKERFSAEFPKEGPSILRIQQVVRGDSAAYFCASAGWGGNTEAFFGQGTRLTVV.

This clone was counted between two and nine times. V gene TRBV9 combines with J gene TRBJ2-3; D is uncertain. The CDR3 is 12 residues long. Trimming took off 3 bases at V and 2 bases at J, with 4 bases between the two ends. Germline V lookup: CDR1 SGDLS, CDR2 YYNGEE. The CDR3 protein is CASSAATDTQYF. The CDR3 DNA sequence: TGTGCCAGCAGCGCCGCCACAGATACGCAGTATTTT.

This clone was recorded a few times. The DNA of the CDR3 is TGTGCCAGCAACCGACAGGGACCGAATTCACCCCTCCACTTT. Its protein product is CASNRQGPNSPLHF. The V gene is TRBV27, the J gene TRBJ1-6, with 7 bases identical to TRBD1. CDR1 and CDR2 (germline): MNHEY, SMNVEV (reference sequence). The CDR3 sequence is 14 residues long. Trimming at V came to 7 bases and at J to 7 bases, leaving 7 bases not matched to a gene.

The gene calls are TRBV7-2 and TRBJ2-7; 10 nucleotides agree with TRBD1. This CDR3 has 14 residues. Losses at the gene ends were 4 bases for V and 4 bases for J; bases not matched to a gene: 4. The germline V gene encodes CDR1 SGHTA and CDR2 FQGNSA. The CDR3 sequence: CASSSGGQGYEQYF. CDR3 in DNA: TGTGCCAGCAGCTCCGGGGGACAGGGGTACGAGCAGTACTTC. The complete variable domain, with remaining parts taken from reference TRBV7-2 and TRBJ2-7, reads GAGVSQSPSNKVTEKGKDVELRCDPISGHTALYWYRQSLGQGLEFLIYFQGNSAPDKSGLPSDRFSAERTGGSVSTLTIQRTQQEDSAVYLCASSSGGQGYEQYFGPGTRLTVT.

V gene TRBV5-1 combines with J gene TRBJ2-7, with D possibly being TRBD1 or TRBD2 (5 bases each). Germline V lookup: CDR1 SGHRS, CDR2 YFSETQ. The CDR3 has 14 residues. V was pared by 0 bases and J by 3 bases, with 10 bases between. Here the CDR3 reads CASSLVGTGYEQYF. The CDR3 nucleotides are TGCGCCAGCAGCTTGGTGGGGACGGGCTACGAGCAGTACTTC.

The chain has TRBV28 and TRBJ1-6; TRBD1 matches at 8 bases. The CDR3 totals 18 residues. CDR1 and CDR2 from the germline V gene are MDHEN and SYDVKM. Unmatched junction bases numbered 14, after V lost 5 bases and J lost 5 bases. The CDR3 loop reads CASSPTGQGTMNNSPLHF. CDR3 in DNA: TGTGCCAGCAGTCCCACAGGACAGGGAACAATGAATAATTCACCCCTCCACTTT.

This chain joins TRBV5-4 and TRBJ2-7; the match to TRBD1 covers 8 bases. The CDR3 runs to 11 residues. With V trimmed by 4 bases and J by 10 bases, 4 bases remained unmatched. Germline-derived CDR1 and CDR2 are SGHNT and YYREEE (reference sequence). CDR3 residues: CASSPDREQYF. The CDR3, as DNA: TGTGCCAGCAGCCCGGACAGGGAACAGTACTTC.

V gene TRBV9 combines with J gene TRBJ1-6, with TRBD1 matching 9 bases. Germline V gives CDR1 SGDLS, CDR2 YYNGEE. CDR3 length: 15 amino acids. V was pared by 3 bases and J by 8 bases, with 6 bases of the junction left unmatched. The CDR3 DNA follows: TGTGCCAGCAGCGGATACAGGGGGCGTGATTCACCCCTCCACTTT. Amino acid sequence: CASSGYRGRDSPLHF.

This clone has only one observation. The CDR3 is CASSYRTSGGETQYF. The CDR3 DNA is TGTGCCAGCAGCTACCGGACTAGCGGGGGAGAGACCCAGTACTTC. This chain connects TRBV28 to TRBJ2-5; 13 nucleotides match TRBD2. Germline CDR1 is MDHEN and CDR2 is SYDVKM. CDR3 length: 15 amino acids. The trim removed 6 bases at V and 4 bases at J, leaving 5 bases unmatched. Complete variable domain (other parts from reference TRBV28 and TRBJ2-5): DVKVTQSSRYLVKRTGEKVFLECVQDMDHENMFWYRQDPGLGLRLIYFSYDVKMKEKGDIPEGYSVSREKKERFSLILESASTNQTSMYLCASSYRTSGGETQYFGPGTRLLVL.

The V call is TRBV6-5, the J call TRBJ2-7; the D gene is possibly TRBD1 (6 bases). Germline CDR1 MNHEY, CDR2 SVGAGI. V lost 4 bases, J lost 1 base, and 11 bases lay in between. The CDR3 consists of 14 residues. The CDR3, as DNA: TGTGCCAGCAGTTTCCGGGACACTTCCTACGAGCAGTACTTC. Translation gives CASSFRDTSYEQYF.

CDR3 in amino acids: CASSRDDYNEQFF. The CDR3, as DNA: TGTGCCAGCAGCAGGGACGACTACAATGAGCAGTTCTTC. The J gene is TRBJ2-1, the V gene TRBV7-3; D tentatively fits TRBD1 or TRBD2 (5 bases each). The V and J ends lost 5 bases and 3 bases respectively, with 8 bases between them. The CDR3 totals 13 residues. Germline CDR1 and CDR2: SGHTA and FQGTGA.

This rearrangement joins TRBV14 to TRBJ1-2; unclear D gene. Trimming took off 0 bases at V and 8 bases at J, with 4 bases between the two ends. Germline CDR1 is SGHDN and CDR2 is FVKESK. This CDR3 has 11 residues. The CDR3 protein is CASSQEVGYTF. CDR3 DNA: TGTGCCAGCAGCCAAGAAGTGGGCTACACCTTC.